These 15 T cell receptor beta chains came from one sample sequenced in a study of blood T cell repertoires in COVID-19. TCRdb's table, derived via immunoSEQ multiplex PCR, lists solely in-frame clones and lacks some. The sample has some 170,000 clones, 65% to 90% seen once. Sequencing was done on a sample of PBMCs or T cells enriched from blood (not recorded which). Receptors originate from a man in his fifties who had recovered from COVID-19.

The CDR3 region is CASSHSRTGGYGYGYTF. The DNA of the CDR3 is TGTGCCAGCAGCCACTCACGGACAGGGGGCTACGGCTATGGCTACACCTTC. This chain connects TRBV3-1 (or the pseudogene TRBV3-2) to TRBJ1-2, with TRBD1 matching 11 bases. Trimming at V came to 3 bases and at J to 4 bases, leaving 10 bases not matched to a gene. This CDR3 is built from 17 residues. Looked up from germline, CDR1 is LGHDT and CDR2 is YNNKEL (reference sequence).

The chain couples TRBV7-6 to TRBJ1-4; 9 bases match TRBD1. CDR1 is SGHVS, CDR2 FNYEAQ, per germline. Germline trimming cut 4 bases from V and 8 bases from J; bases unmatched to any gene: 5. This CDR3 has 14 residues. CDR3 sequence (DNA): TGTGCCAGCAGCTCGACAGGGGGTAGAGAAAAACTGTTTTTT. Translation gives CASSSTGGREKLFF.

The gene calls are TRBV18 and TRBJ1-3; no definite D call. Trimming pared 5 bases from V and 9 bases from J, leaving 23 bases between. Germline V gene lookup returns CDR1 KGHSH and CDR2 LQKENI. This CDR3 is 16 amino acids long. CDR3: CASSSNRRETGFTIYF. CDR3 in DNA: TGTGCCAGCTCATCAAATCGCCGGGAGACGGGCTTCACCATATATTTT.

This chain uses TRBV9 with TRBJ1-1; possibly TRBD1 for D (6 bases). The CDR3 is made up of 15 amino acids. V lost 4 bases and J 0 bases, leaving 13 bases between the germline ends. The germline V gene has CDR1 SGDLS and CDR2 YYNGEE. The CDR3 reads CASSPSGGMNTEAFF. The DNA of the CDR3 is TGTGCCAGCAGCCCCAGCGGGGGCATGAACACTGAAGCTTTCTTT.

The CDR3 spells CAYSGGATGELFF. CDR3 bases: TGTGCCTATAGCGGGGGGGCCACCGGGGAGCTGTTTTTT. The rearrangement links TRBV30 to TRBJ2-2, with 11 nucleotides matching TRBD2. CDR3 length equals 13 residues. Germline V gene lookup returns CDR1 GTSNPN and CDR2 SVGIG (reference sequence). Trimming at V came to 7 bases and at J to 4 bases, leaving 2 bases not matched to a gene.

This chain links TRBV4-2 with TRBJ1-4; 9 positions match TRBD1. Germline V gene lookup returns CDR1 LGHNA and CDR2 YNFKEQ. V lost 3 bases to trimming and J lost 12 bases; unmatched junction nucleotides: 14. The CDR3 covers 16 residues. CDR3 residues: CASSQGSTGGSGELFF. In DNA form, the CDR3 reads TGTGCCAGCAGCCAGGGCTCTACAGGGGGCTCGGGGGAACTGTTTTTT.

V is TRBV19 and J is TRBJ2-3; possibly TRBD2 for D (6 bases). The CDR3 runs to 15 residues. From germline, CDR1 is LNHDA and CDR2 SQIVND (reference sequence). Trimming took off 4 bases at V and 4 bases at J, with 15 bases between the two ends. DNA of the CDR3: TGTGCCAGTAGTAGCCGGGACTCACGACCAGATACGCAGTATTTT. It specifies CASSSRDSRPDTQYF.

DNA for the CDR3: TGTGCCAGCAGAGGGGACACCGGATATGAGCAGTTCTTC. Protein product: CASRGDTGYEQFF. The rearrangement uses TRBV6-4 and TRBJ2-1, with a weak D call TRBD1 (6 bases). This CDR3 contains 13 residues. V lost 6 bases, J lost 8 bases, and 14 bases lay in between. Per germline, CDR1 MRHNA and CDR2 SNTAGT.

This chain uses TRBV11-3 with TRBJ2-5; a possible D gene is TRBD2 (6 bases). The CDR3 contains 13 residues. Trimming pared 5 bases from V and 5 bases from J, leaving 12 bases between. The V gene's germline CDR1 is SGHNT and CDR2 YENEEA. CDR3 nucleotides: TGTGCCAGCAGCCGGGGGTCAGTTGAGACCCAGTACTTC. Encoded protein: CASSRGSVETQYF. Full variable domain (rest looked up from reference TRBV11-3 and TRBJ2-5): EAGVVQSPRYKIIEKKQPVAFWCNPISGHNTLYWYLQNLGQGPELLIRYENEEAVDDSQLPKDRFSAERLKGVDSTLKIQPAELGDSAVYLCASSRGSVETQYFGPGTRLLVL.

V gene TRBV19 combines with J gene TRBJ2-2, with 11 bases matching TRBD1. CDR3 length: 14 residues. Looked up from germline, CDR1 is LNHDA and CDR2 is SQIVND (reference sequence). With 11 bases clipped from V and 5 bases from J, the junction kept 7 bases outside the gene matches. The CDR3 nucleotides read TGTGCCGCTGAGGACAGGGGGCGAACCGGGGAGCTGTTTTTT. Protein product: CAAEDRGRTGELFF. The complete variable domain, with remaining parts taken from reference TRBV19 and TRBJ2-2, reads DGGITQSPKYLFRKEGQNVTLSCEQNLNHDAMYWYRQDPGQGLRLIYYSQIVNDFQKGDIAEGYSVSREKKESFPLTVTSAQKNPTAFYLCAAEDRGRTGELFFGEGSRLTVL.

This sequence joins TRBV5-1 and TRBJ1-4, with 8 positions matching TRBD1. From germline, CDR1 is SGHRS and CDR2 YFSETQ. After removal of 4 bases from V and 3 bases from J, the junction contained 2 bases not matched to a gene. CDR3 length: 14 amino acids. The CDR3 spells CASSNRGANEKLFF. DNA for the CDR3: TGCGCCAGCAGCAACAGGGGGGCTAATGAAAAACTGTTTTTT. The full variable domain, its missing parts supplied by reference TRBV5-1 and TRBJ1-4, is KAGVTQTPRYLIKTRGQQVTLSCSPISGHRSVSWYQQTPGQGLQFLFEYFSETQRNKGNFPGRFSGRQFSNSRSEMNVSTLELGDSALYLCASSNRGANEKLFFGSGTQLSVL.

This clone turned up a few times. V and J are TRBV5-6 and TRBJ2-2; 13 bases map to TRBD2. The CDR3 sequence is 18 residues long. CDR1 is SGHDT, CDR2 YYEEEE, per germline. V shed 4 bases and J 0 bases; nucleotides not matched to a gene: 6. CDR3 amino acids: CASSVGLAGVPNTGELFF. The CDR3 nucleotides read TGTGCCAGCAGCGTTGGACTAGCGGGGGTTCCGAACACCGGGGAGCTGTTTTTT.

The chain employs TRBV19 and TRBJ2-2; D is possibly TRBD2 (5 bases). The germline V and J ends were trimmed by 3 bases and 5 bases, with 7 bases remaining between them. Germline-derived CDR1 and CDR2 are LNHDA and SQIVND (reference sequence). The CDR3 totals 13 residues. The CDR3 spells CASSIGGTGELFF. The CDR3 DNA reads TGTGCCAGTAGTATCGGCGGGACCGGGGAGCTGTTTTTT.

The genes are TRBV11-2 and TRBJ1-1, with 8 positions matching TRBD1. After removal of 5 bases from V and 0 bases from J, the junction contained 5 bases not matched to a gene. CDR3 length: 15 amino acids. Germline lookup yields CDR1 SGHAT and CDR2 FQNNGV. In nucleotides, the CDR3 is TGTGCCAGCAGCGTAGGGACAGGATTGAACACTGAAGCTTTCTTT. Its translation is CASSVGTGLNTEAFF.

The chain recombines TRBV5-1 with TRBJ2-5, with D possibly matching TRBD2 (6 bases). Trimming removed 3 bases from V and 5 bases from J, with 20 bases in between. CDR1 and CDR2 from the germline V gene are SGHRS and YFSETQ. This CDR3 has 16 residues. Written as DNA, the CDR3 is TGCGCCAGCAGCTCAGAGCGGGCAATGCTGGTGGAGACCCAGTACTTC. Its protein is CASSSERAMLVETQYF.